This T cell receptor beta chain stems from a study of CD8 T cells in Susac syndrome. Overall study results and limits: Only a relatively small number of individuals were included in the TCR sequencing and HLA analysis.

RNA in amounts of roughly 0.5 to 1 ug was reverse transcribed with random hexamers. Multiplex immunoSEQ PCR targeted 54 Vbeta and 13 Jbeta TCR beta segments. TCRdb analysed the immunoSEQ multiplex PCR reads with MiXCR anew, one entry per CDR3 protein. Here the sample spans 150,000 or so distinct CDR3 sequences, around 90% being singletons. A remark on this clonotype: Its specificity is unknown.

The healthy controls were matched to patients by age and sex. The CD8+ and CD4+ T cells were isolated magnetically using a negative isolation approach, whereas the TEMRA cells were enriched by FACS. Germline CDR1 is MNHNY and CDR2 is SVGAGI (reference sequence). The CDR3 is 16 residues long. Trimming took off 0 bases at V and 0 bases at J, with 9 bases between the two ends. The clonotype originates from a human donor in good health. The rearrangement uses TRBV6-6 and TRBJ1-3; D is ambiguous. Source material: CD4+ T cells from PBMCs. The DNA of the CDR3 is TGTGCCAGCAGTTACTCGGATACAAGCTCTGGAAACACCATATATTTT. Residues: CASSYSDTSSGNTIYF.